The rows below give T cell receptor beta chains drawn from one sample of a study of liver allograft versus peripheral blood T cells. TCRdb ran MiXCR on the reads and lists one entry per CDR3 protein. The sample holds about 4,000 distinct CDR3 sequences, about a fifth seen once. The receptor source for this set is a human patient who had a liver transplant. Some T cells may be the graft donor's. Both conserved end residues are part of each CDR3. D genes are given only for firm matches. Expanded clones are given a class, and other clones once, few, many or no size at all.

j_gene: TRBJ1-1; abundance: once; d_gene: .; v_gene: TRBV6-5; CDR3nt: TGTGCCAGCAGTTACTCTCTTTTGACTGCTGAAGCTTTCTTT; CDR3aa: CASSYSLLTAEAFF
j_gene: TRBJ2-7; abundance: medium-sized; d_gene: TRBD1; v_gene: TRBV19; CDR3nt: TGTGCCAGTAGTGGGACAGGGTACTACGAGCAGTACTTC; CDR3aa: CASSGTGYYEQYF
j_gene: TRBJ1-3; abundance: medium-sized; d_gene: TRBD1; v_gene: TRBV2; CDR3nt: TGTGCCAGCAGACAACAGGGGTGGGGAAACACCATATATTTT; CDR3aa: CASRQQGWGNTIYF
j_gene: TRBJ1-1; abundance: .; d_gene: .; v_gene: TRBV7-9; CDR3nt: TGTGCCAGCAGCTTACAGGGGACCGCTGAAGCTTTCTTT; CDR3aa: CASSLQGTAEAFF
j_gene: TRBJ1-5; abundance: medium-sized; d_gene: .; v_gene: TRBV5-5; CDR3nt: TGTGCCAGCAGCTTTTATCTGGACCAGCCCCAGCATTTT; CDR3aa: CASSFYLDQPQHF
j_gene: TRBJ2-7; abundance: medium-sized; d_gene: .; v_gene: TRBV28; CDR3nt: TGTGCCAGCAGTTCATTTACAGGGATGCCATCCTACGAGCAGTACTTC; CDR3aa: CASSSFTGMPSYEQYF
j_gene: TRBJ2-7; abundance: .; d_gene: .; v_gene: TRBV2; CDR3nt: TGTGCCAGCAGGGGGGAAATGGCTGGCGAGCAGTACTTC; CDR3aa: CASRGEMAGEQYF
j_gene: TRBJ1-1; abundance: medium-sized; d_gene: .; v_gene: TRBV15; CDR3nt: TGTGCCACCAAAGAGGGACATATGAACACTGAAGCTTTCTTT; CDR3aa: CATKEGHMNTEAFF
j_gene: TRBJ1-5; abundance: medium-sized; d_gene: .; v_gene: TRBV5-3; CDR3nt: TGTGCCAGAAGCCACCCCACGGCCAAATCTAGCAATCAGCCCCAGCATTTT; CDR3aa: CARSHPTAKSSNQPQHF
j_gene: TRBJ2-7; abundance: .; d_gene: TRBD2; v_gene: TRBV2; CDR3nt: TGTGCCGGAGGAGCGGGAGGGCCGGGGGAGCAGTACTTC; CDR3aa: CAGGAGGPGEQYF
j_gene: TRBJ2-3; abundance: many; d_gene: .; v_gene: TRBV28; CDR3nt: TGTGCCAGCAGTTCTCAGGGCACAGATACGCAGTATTTT; CDR3aa: CASSSQGTDTQYF
j_gene: TRBJ1-4; abundance: medium-sized; d_gene: .; v_gene: TRBV9; CDR3nt: TGTGCCAGCAGCCCAAGGAATTACAGGGCTGCTAATGAAAAACTGTTTTTT; CDR3aa: CASSPRNYRAANEKLFF
j_gene: TRBJ2-2; abundance: many; d_gene: .; v_gene: TRBV15; CDR3nt: TGTGCCACCAGCAGAGGGGGACACAGTACCGGGGAGCTGTTTTTT; CDR3aa: CATSRGGHSTGELFF
j_gene: TRBJ2-3; abundance: .; d_gene: TRBD2; v_gene: TRBV5-4; CDR3nt: TGTGCCAGCAGCGGCAGGACTAGCGGACTCCCTAGTCGGTCAGATACGCAGTATTTT; CDR3aa: CASSGRTSGLPSRSDTQYF
j_gene: TRBJ2-7; abundance: medium-sized; d_gene: .; v_gene: TRBV5-6; CDR3nt: TGTGCCAGCAACTTTCTCGGGACGGACAAGCAGTACTTC; CDR3aa: CASNFLGTDKQYF
j_gene: TRBJ1-6; abundance: medium-sized; d_gene: .; v_gene: TRBV27; CDR3nt: TGTGCCAGCACCCCCGGGGGCTCCTATAATTCACCCCTCCACTTT; CDR3aa: CASTPGGSYNSPLHF
j_gene: TRBJ1-2; abundance: once; d_gene: .; v_gene: TRBV7-9; CDR3nt: TGTGTCAGCAGCTTGGGACGAGCGGATGGCTACACCTTC; CDR3aa: CVSSLGRADGYTF
j_gene: TRBJ1-2; abundance: medium-sized; d_gene: TRBD1; v_gene: TRBV10-3; CDR3nt: TGTGCCATCACCTTCGGGACAGGGAATGGCTACACCTTC; CDR3aa: CAITFGTGNGYTF
j_gene: TRBJ2-3; abundance: few; d_gene: .; v_gene: TRBV2; CDR3nt: TGTGCCAGCAGTGAAAGTAGGTTAGCGGGCACAGATACGCAGTATTTT; CDR3aa: CASSESRLAGTDTQYF
j_gene: TRBJ2-1; abundance: medium-sized; d_gene: .; v_gene: TRBV30; CDR3nt: TGTGCCTCCTCAGAAGACGACAATGAGCAGTTCTTC; CDR3aa: CASSEDDNEQFF
j_gene: TRBJ1-2; abundance: many; d_gene: .; v_gene: TRBV3-1; CDR3nt: TGTGCCAGCAGCCATTGGGGTGCTGCTAACTATGGCTACACCTTC; CDR3aa: CASSHWGAANYGYTF
j_gene: TRBJ2-7; abundance: .; d_gene: .; v_gene: TRBV3-1; CDR3nt: TGTGCCAGCAGCCAGAGGGGACGGGGGGCTTTCATCTACGAGCAGTACTTC; CDR3aa: CASSQRGRGAFIYEQYF
j_gene: TRBJ1-2; abundance: medium-sized; d_gene: .; v_gene: TRBV28; CDR3nt: TGTGCCAGCAGTTTATCCGGGGGTAGACTACTCTTC; CDR3aa: CASSLSGGRLLF